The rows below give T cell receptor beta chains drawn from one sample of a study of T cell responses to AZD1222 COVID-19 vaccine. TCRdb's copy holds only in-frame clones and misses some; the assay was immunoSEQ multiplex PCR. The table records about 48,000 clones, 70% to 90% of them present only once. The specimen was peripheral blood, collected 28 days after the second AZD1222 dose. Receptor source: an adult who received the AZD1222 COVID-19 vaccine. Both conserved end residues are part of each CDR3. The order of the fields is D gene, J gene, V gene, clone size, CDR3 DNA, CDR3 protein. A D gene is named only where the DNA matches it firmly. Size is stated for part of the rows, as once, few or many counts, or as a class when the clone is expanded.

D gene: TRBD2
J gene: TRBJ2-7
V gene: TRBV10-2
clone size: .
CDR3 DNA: TGCGCCAGCTCCTTACTAGCGCGCTCGGGTGACGAGCAGTACTTC
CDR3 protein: CASSLLARSGDEQYF

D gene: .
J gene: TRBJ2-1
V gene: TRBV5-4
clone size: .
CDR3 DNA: TGTGCCAGCAGCTTGGCCCTCGGGAGCTCCTACAATGAGCAGTTCTTC
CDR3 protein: CASSLALGSSYNEQFF

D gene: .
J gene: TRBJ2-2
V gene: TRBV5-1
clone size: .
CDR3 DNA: TGCGCCAGCAGCTATCCGGGACGACGGGGCGGGGAGCTGTTTTTT
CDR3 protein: CASSYPGRRGGELFF

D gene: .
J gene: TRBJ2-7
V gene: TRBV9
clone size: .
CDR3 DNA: TGTGCCAGCAGCGAGGCGATTGGGGGATCCTACGAGCAGTACTTC
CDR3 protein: CASSEAIGGSYEQYF

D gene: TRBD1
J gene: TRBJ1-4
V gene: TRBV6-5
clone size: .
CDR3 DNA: TGTGCCAGCGGGACAGGGTCGAAAGGTGAAAAACTGTTTTTT
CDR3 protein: CASGTGSKGEKLFF

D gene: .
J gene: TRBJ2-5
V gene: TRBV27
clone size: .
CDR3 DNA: TGTGCCAGCAGTTTAGAGATAGGGGAGACCCAGTACTTC
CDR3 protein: CASSLEIGETQYF

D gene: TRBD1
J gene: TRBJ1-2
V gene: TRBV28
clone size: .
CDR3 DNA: TGTGCCAGCAGCCGGGACAGCAACTATGGCTACACCTTC
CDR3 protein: CASSRDSNYGYTF

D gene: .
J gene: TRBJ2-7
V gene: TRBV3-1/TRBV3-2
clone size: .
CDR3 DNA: TGTGCCAGCAGCCTCATGCCGGGACAAAAGGGCGAGCAGTACTTC
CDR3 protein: CASSLMPGQKGEQYF

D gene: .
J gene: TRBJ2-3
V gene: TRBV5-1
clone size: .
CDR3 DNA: TGCGCCAGCAGCACAGCCAGGGGTGAAGCAGATACGCAGTATTTT
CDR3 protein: CASSTARGEADTQYF

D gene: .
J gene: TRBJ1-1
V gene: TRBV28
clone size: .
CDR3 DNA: TGTGCCAGCATCCCAGGGGCCGGGACTGAAGCTTTCTTT
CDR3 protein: CASIPGAGTEAFF

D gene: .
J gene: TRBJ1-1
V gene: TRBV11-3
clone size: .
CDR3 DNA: TGTGCCAGCAGCCTAGTGAGGTCAAAGAACACTGAAGCTTTCTTT
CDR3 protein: CASSLVRSKNTEAFF

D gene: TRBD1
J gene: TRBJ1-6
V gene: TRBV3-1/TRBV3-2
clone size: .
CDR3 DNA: TGTGCCAGCAGCCAATACCGACAGGGTTACGGTTCACCCCTCCACTTT
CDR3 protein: CASSQYRQGYGSPLHF

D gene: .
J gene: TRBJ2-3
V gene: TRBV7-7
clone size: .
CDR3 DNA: TGTGCCAGCAGCTTAGGAGATAGTAGCACAGATACGCAGTATTTT
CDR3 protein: CASSLGDSSTDTQYF

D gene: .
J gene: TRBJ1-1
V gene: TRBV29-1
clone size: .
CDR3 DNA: TGCAGCATATCTCCTACGAACACTGAAGCTTTCTTT
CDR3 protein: CSISPTNTEAFF

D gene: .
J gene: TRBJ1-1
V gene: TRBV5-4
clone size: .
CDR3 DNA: TGTGCCAGCAGCCTCGATTACACTGAAGCTTTCTTT
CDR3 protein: CASSLDYTEAFF

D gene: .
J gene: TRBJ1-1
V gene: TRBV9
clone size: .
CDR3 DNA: TGTGCCAGCAGCGTAGTAGCAATGAACACTGAAGCTTTCTTT
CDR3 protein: CASSVVAMNTEAFF

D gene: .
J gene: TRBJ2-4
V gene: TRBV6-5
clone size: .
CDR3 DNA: TGTGCCAGCAGGCCACAGGGCTGGGGCAAAAACATTCAGTACTTC
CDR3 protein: CASRPQGWGKNIQYF

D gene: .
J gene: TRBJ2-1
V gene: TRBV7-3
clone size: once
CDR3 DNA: .
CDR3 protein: CASSFGPGEQFF

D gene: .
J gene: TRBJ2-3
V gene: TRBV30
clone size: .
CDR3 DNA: TGTGCCTGGTTAGCAGGTGGAAGCACAGATACGCAGTATTTT
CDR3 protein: CAWLAGGSTDTQYF

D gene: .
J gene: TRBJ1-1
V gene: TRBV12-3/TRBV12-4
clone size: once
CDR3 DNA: TGTGCCAGCAGTTTTCGGCCGACTGAAGCTTTCTTT
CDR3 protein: CASSFRPTEAFF

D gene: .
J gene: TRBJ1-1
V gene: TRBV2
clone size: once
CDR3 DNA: TGTGCCAGCAGTCCGACTGAAGCTTTCTTT
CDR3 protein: CASSPTEAFF

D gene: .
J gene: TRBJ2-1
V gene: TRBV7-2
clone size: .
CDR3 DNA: TGTGCCAGCAGCCTACAGGGTAATGAGCAGTTCTTC
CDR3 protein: CASSLQGNEQFF

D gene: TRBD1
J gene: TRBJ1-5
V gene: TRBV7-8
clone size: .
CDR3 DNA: TGTGCCAGCAGCCTAGGGACAGAACATCAGCCCCAGCATTTT
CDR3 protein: CASSLGTEHQPQHF

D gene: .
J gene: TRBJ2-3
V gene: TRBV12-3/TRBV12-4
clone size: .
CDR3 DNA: TGTGCCAGCAGCCTAAGTGCCACAGATACGCAGTATTTT
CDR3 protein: CASSLSATDTQYF

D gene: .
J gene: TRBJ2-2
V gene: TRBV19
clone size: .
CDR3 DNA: TGTGCCAGTAGCTTGGGAGGCACCGGGGAGCTGTTTTTT
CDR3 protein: CASSLGGTGELFF

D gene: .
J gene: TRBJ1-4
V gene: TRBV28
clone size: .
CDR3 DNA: TGTGCCAGCAACCGGTCTGGCGAAAAACTGTTTTTT
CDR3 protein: CASNRSGEKLFF

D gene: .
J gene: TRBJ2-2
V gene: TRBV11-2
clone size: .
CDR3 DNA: TGTGCCAGCAGCTTAGTCAGATCTCAAGGCGGGGAGCTGTTTTTT
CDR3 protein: CASSLVRSQGGELFF

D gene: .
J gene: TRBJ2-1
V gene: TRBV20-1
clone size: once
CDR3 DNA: TGCAGTGCTAGGCCAGACAATGAGCAGTTCTTC
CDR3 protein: CSARPDNEQFF

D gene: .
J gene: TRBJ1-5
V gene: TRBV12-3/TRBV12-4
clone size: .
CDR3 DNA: TGTGCCAGCAGTGCAGGGTCGCGGCAGCCCCAGCATTTT
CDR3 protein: CASSAGSRQPQHF

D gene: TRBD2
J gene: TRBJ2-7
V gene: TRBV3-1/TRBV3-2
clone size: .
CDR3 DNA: TGTGCCAGCAGCCATAGCGGGACCTACTCCTACGAGCAGTACTTC
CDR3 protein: CASSHSGTYSYEQYF

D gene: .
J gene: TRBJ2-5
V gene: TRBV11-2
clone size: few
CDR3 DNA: TGTGCCAGCAGCTTTCCAGGGATGGAGACCCAGTACTTC
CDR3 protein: CASSFPGMETQYF

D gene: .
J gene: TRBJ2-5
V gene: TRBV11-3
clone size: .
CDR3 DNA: TGTGCCAGCAGCTTAGTCGAGACCCAGTACTTC
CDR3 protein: CASSLVETQYF

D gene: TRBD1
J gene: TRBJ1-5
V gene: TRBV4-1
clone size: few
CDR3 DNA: TGCGCCAGCAGCCTGGACAGGGGACGGGTGGCGAATCAGCCCCAGCATTTT
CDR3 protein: CASSLDRGRVANQPQHF

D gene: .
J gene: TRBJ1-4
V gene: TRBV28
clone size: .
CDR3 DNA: TGTGCCAGCAGTTTTCAGGGGTCGGGTGAAAAACTGTTTTTT
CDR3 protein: CASSFQGSGEKLFF

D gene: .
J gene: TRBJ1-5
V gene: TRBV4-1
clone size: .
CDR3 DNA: TGCGCCAGCAGCCACCTCCAGGGTAGCAATCAGCCCCAGCATTTT
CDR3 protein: CASSHLQGSNQPQHF

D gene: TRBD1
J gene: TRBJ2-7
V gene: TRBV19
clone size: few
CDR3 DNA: TGTGCCAGTAGCTTAGGCCGAGGGACAGGTCGGTCCTACGAGCAGTACTTC
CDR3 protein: CASSLGRGTGRSYEQYF

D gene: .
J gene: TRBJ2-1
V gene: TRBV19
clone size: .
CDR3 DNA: TGTGCCAGTAGTATAGCTTTTAGTAATGAGCAGTTCTTC
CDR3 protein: CASSIAFSNEQFF

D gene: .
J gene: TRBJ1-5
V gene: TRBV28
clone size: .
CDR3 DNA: TGTGCCAGCAGTACCGGGGGGCCACAGGGGCCCCAGCATTTT
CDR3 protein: CASSTGGPQGPQHF

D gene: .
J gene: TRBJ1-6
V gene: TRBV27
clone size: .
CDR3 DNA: TGTGCCAGCACCAACGGGATATCACCCCTCCACTTT
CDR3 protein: CASTNGISPLHF

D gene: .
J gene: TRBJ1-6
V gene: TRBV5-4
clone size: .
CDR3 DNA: TGTGCCAGCAGCCCCGGACAGAATAATTCACCCCTCCACTTT
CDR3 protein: CASSPGQNNSPLHF

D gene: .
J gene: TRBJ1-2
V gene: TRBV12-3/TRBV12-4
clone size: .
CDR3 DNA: TGTGCCAGCAGCCCGGCGACTAACTATGGCTACACCTTC
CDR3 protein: CASSPATNYGYTF

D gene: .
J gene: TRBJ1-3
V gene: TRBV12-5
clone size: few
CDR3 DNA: TGTGCTAGTGGTTTGGTACAAAGCGGTGGAAACACCATATATTTT
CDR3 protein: CASGLVQSGGNTIYF

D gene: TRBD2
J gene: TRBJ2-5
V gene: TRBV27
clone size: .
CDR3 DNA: TGTGCCAGCAGGGGACTAGCGGGAGGGGGGCAAGAGACCCAGTACTTC
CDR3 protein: CASRGLAGGGQETQYF

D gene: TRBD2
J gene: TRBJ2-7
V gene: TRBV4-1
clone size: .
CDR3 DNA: TGCGCCAGCAGCCAAGCGCCTAGCGGGCAGCCCTACGAGCAGTACTTC
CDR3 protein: CASSQAPSGQPYEQYF

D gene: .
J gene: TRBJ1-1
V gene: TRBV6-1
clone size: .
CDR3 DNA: TGTGCCAGCAGTGAAGCGGGGGGGCGGGTCACTGAAGCTTTCTTT
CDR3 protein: CASSEAGGRVTEAFF

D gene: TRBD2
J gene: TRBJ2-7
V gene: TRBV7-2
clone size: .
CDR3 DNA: TGTGCCAGCAGCTCCCGGGCTAGCGGGCCTTACGAGCAGTACTTC
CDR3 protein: CASSSRASGPYEQYF

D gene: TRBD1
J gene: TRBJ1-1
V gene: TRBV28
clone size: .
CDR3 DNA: TGTGCCAGCAGTTTGAACAGGGGGCGAAGCACTGAAGCTTTCTTT
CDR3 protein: CASSLNRGRSTEAFF

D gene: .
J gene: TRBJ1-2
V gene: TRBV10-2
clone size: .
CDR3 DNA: TGCGCCAGCAGTGAGGGACGGATCAACTATGGCTACACCTTC
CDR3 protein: CASSEGRINYGYTF

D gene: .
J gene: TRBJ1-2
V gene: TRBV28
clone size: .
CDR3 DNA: TGTGCCAGCAGTCAGACAGGCGGCTACACCTTC
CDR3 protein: CASSQTGGYTF

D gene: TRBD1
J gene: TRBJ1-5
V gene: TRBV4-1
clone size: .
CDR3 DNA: TGCGCCAGCAGCCAAACAAAGGACAGGTCCCATCAGCCCCAGCATTTT
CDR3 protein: CASSQTKDRSHQPQHF

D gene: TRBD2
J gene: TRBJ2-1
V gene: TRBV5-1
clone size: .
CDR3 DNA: TGCGCCAGCAGCCTAGCGGGAGGGAGGAATGAGCAGTTCTTC
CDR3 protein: CASSLAGGRNEQFF